This TCR beta chain was identified in a study of regulatory T cells in long-lasting Graves disease. CDR3 length equals 13 residues. From germline, CDR1 is LNHNV and CDR2 YYDKDF (reference sequence). V lost 5 bases and J lost 2, with 7 bases in between. Time point: newly diagnosed GD, antithyroid drugs for less than 3 months. There was RNA extracted from PBMCs, and the TCR library was made from it. Overall study results and limits: Patients with persistent disease showed a bias toward TRBV28, TRBJ1-2 and TRBJ2-5.

Researchers made TCR beta libraries by using iRepertoire HTBI primers and running Arm-PCR on CDR3 regions. In the original workflow: Across samples, roughly 64 TRBV and about 13 TRBJ segments were found. One entry per CDR3 protein results from TCRdb running MiXCR on the multiplex PCR reads. TCRdb's processing, not the study's, gives the V and J calls here. The sample includes 440,000 or so distinct CDR3 sequences, about 15% of them seen just once. As concerns this clonotype: The antigen remains undetermined.

These data were also reused for a study on T cells in Graves' hyperthyroidism and ophthalmopathy.

This TCR was sampled from a woman aged 25 to 39 with Graves disease. The chain recombines TRBV15 with TRBJ1-3; D gene ambiguous. The sample here was peripheral blood mononuclear cells (PBMCs), taken at new diagnosis, from a patient treated with antithyroid drugs. CDR3 protein: CATSRKTGNTIYF. The CDR3, as DNA: TGTGCCACCAGCCGAAAAACTGGAAACACCATATATTTT. Full variable domain (outside the CDR3, taken from reference TRBV15 and TRBJ1-3): DAMVIQNPRYQVTQFGKPVTLSCSQTLNHNVMYWYQQKSSQAPKLLFHYYDKDFNNEADTPDNFQSRRPNTSFCFLDIRSPGLGDTAMYLCATSRKTGNTIYFGEGSWLTVV.